The 28 T cell receptor beta chains listed next were all sequenced from one sample in a study of shared clonotypes between healthy human individuals. Clones were sequenced by immunoSEQ multiplex PCR, and TCRdb holds only the in-frame ones, with some missing. The repertoire holds 1.5 million to 1.9 million clones, about 98% seen once, with roughly 0.42% in the top ten. What was sequenced was naive CD4+ T cells sorted from blood. The subset was: CD45RA+ positively selected. Source of these receptors: a man aged 25-45 years in good health.

This clone was recorded only once. The V and J genes are TRBV5-1 and TRBJ2-7, with TRBD1 as a possible D gene (5 bases). V was trimmed by 0 bases and J by 3 bases, leaving 13 bases between them. Germline V gene sequence: CDR1 SGHRS, CDR2 YFSETQ. This CDR3 is 15 amino acids long. Here the CDR3 DNA reads TGCGCCAGCAGCTTGGTCGACGGACATTACTACGAGCAGTACTTC. It codes for CASSLVDGHYYEQYF.

The CDR3 DNA sequence: TGTGCCTGGACCCTGGACGGCACAGATACGCAGTATTTT. Translated, it gives CAWTLDGTDTQYF. The chain is built from TRBV30 and TRBJ2-3; D call uncertain. The CDR3 extends over 13 amino acids. Per germline, CDR1 GTSNPN and CDR2 SVGIG (reference sequence). V lost 4 bases and J lost 1, with 9 bases in between.

This sequence joins TRBV18 and TRBJ2-3, with TRBD2 as a possible D gene (5 bases). Germline lookup yields CDR1 KGHSH and CDR2 LQKENI. The CDR3 loop spans 16 amino acids. Trimming cost V 3 bases and J 4 bases, with 17 bases left between them. CDR3 residues: CASSPVFGAEADTQYF. The CDR3 DNA reads TGTGCCAGCTCACCTGTTTTCGGAGCGGAGGCAGATACGCAGTATTTT.

The chain links TRBV15 to TRBJ1-4; D possibly corresponds to TRBD1 (6 bases). CDR3 length: 15 amino acids. Germline CDR1 and CDR2: LNHNV and YYDKDF (reference sequence). V was cut by 1 base and J by 8 bases, with 14 bases left in between. The chain's CDR3 is CATSRALDSYEKLFF. CDR3 nucleotide sequence: TGTGCCACCAGCAGAGCCCTGGACAGTTACGAAAAACTGTTTTTT.

The chain joins TRBV6-1 to TRBJ2-3; D gene ambiguous. The CDR3 runs to 16 residues. V gave up 1 base and J gave up 0 bases, with 11 bases separating them. Germline CDR1 and CDR2: MNHNS and SASEGT. The CDR3 region is CASSEGPGASTDTQYF. For the CDR3, the DNA is TGTGCCAGCAGTGAAGGGCCAGGAGCTAGCACAGATACGCAGTATTTT.

V usage is TRBV28 and J usage is TRBJ2-6, with D unresolved. This CDR3 region has 16 residues. CDR1 and CDR2 from the germline V gene are MDHEN and SYDVKM. V lost 3 bases to trimming and J lost 0 bases, with 9 bases between them. The chain's CDR3 is CASSFRQTSGANVLTF. The DNA of the CDR3 is TGTGCCAGCAGTTTCAGGCAGACCTCTGGGGCCAACGTCCTGACTTTC. The full variable domain, with the rest looked up from reference TRBV28 and TRBJ2-6, is DVKVTQSSRYLVKRTGEKVFLECVQDMDHENMFWYRQDPGLGLRLIYFSYDVKMKEKGDIPEGYSVSREKKERFSLILESASTNQTSMYLCASSFRQTSGANVLTFGAGSRLTVL.

The rearrangement joins TRBV7-2 to TRBJ1-5, with D maybe TRBD1 (6 bases). The germline V and J ends were trimmed by 5 bases and 10 bases, with 18 bases remaining between them. The CDR3 has 14 amino acids. Germline V gene data show CDR1 as SGHTA and CDR2 as FQGNSA. The CDR3 reads CASSDRTVGEPQHF. CDR3 coding DNA: TGTGCCAGCAGCGATCGGACAGTCGGAGAACCCCAGCATTTT.

This chain uses TRBV7-9 with TRBJ2-7; 9 bases are shared with TRBD1. Germline V gene data show CDR1 as SEHNR and CDR2 as FQNEAQ (reference sequence). The CDR3 is made up of 15 amino acids. V dropped 6 bases and J dropped 3; count of bases not matched to a gene: 9. CDR3 residues: CASSYTPGQGYEQYF. The CDR3 nucleotides read TGTGCCAGCAGTTACACACCGGGACAGGGCTACGAGCAGTACTTC. The entire variable domain, with the rest obtained from reference TRBV7-9 and TRBJ2-7, is as follows: DTGVSQNPRHKITKRGQNVTFRCDPISEHNRLYWYRQTLGQGPEFLTYFQNEAQLEKSRLLSDRFSAERPKGSFSTLEIQRTEQGDSAMYLCASSYTPGQGYEQYFGPGTRLTVT.

V usage is TRBV5-1 and J usage is TRBJ2-3, with D possibly matching TRBD1 (5 bases). This CDR3 comprises 13 residues. Between the trimmed V and J ends, which lost 0 bases and 5 bases, there was a span of 7 bases. Germline V CDR1 and CDR2: SGHRS, YFSETQ. CDR3 DNA: TGCGCCAGCAGCTTGGGACAGAGAGATACGCAGTATTTT. Protein: CASSLGQRDTQYF.

This chain uses TRBV9 with TRBJ1-3; D is unclear. V dropped 0 bases and J dropped 3 bases, with 10 bases sitting between them. Germline V gene sequence: CDR1 SGDLS, CDR2 YYNGEE. The CDR3 spans 15 residues. The CDR3 DNA reads TGTGCCAGCAGCGTAGCTCGAACGGGTGGAAACACCATATATTTT. Protein sequence: CASSVARTGGNTIYF. Combining the CDR3 with reference TRBV9 and TRBJ1-3 gives the whole variable domain DSGVTQTPKHLITATGQRVTLRCSPRSGDLSVYWYQQSLDQGLQFLIQYYNGEERAKGNILERFSAQQFPDLHSELNLSSLELGDSALYFCASSVARTGGNTIYFGEGSWLTVV.

The chain joins TRBV5-1 to TRBJ2-1, with a possible D match to TRBD2 (5 bases). CDR1 is SGHRS and CDR2 is YFSETQ in the germline V gene. This CDR3 comprises 15 residues. Trimming took 4 bases from V and 5 from J, leaving 16 bases between them. As DNA, the CDR3 is TGCGCCAGCAGCCAAGACTACAGACCCGACAATGAGCAGTTCTTC. Protein sequence: CASSQDYRPDNEQFF.

V is TRBV2 and J is TRBJ1-1; D not certain. The CDR3 is 12 residues long. The ends were cut back, 6 bases at V and 11 bases at J, with 16 bases in the middle. Germline V gene data show CDR1 as SNHLY and CDR2 as FYNNEI. CDR3 protein: CASSLDRVVAFF. CDR3 nucleotides: TGTGCCAGCAGCCTAGACCGGGTGGTGGCTTTCTTT.

J is TRBJ2-7 and V is TRBV11-2, with D unclear. Trimming removed 1 base from V and 0 bases from J, with 10 bases in between. Germline V gene sequence: CDR1 SGHAT, CDR2 FQNNGV. This CDR3 is 15 amino acids long. The CDR3: CASSLAVSSSYEQYF. Here the CDR3 DNA reads TGTGCCAGCAGCTTAGCGGTCTCGAGCTCCTACGAGCAGTACTTC.

This chain connects TRBV5-1 to TRBJ2-2, with 8 bases that match TRBD2. The J segment lost 6 bases and the V segment lost 3 bases, leaving 10 bases of the junction unmatched. CDR1 is SGHRS, CDR2 YFSETQ, per germline. The length of the CDR3 is 16 residues. CDR3 bases: TGCGCCAGCAGCTGGAACTCCGGGACTAGTCCCGGGGAGCTGTTTTTT. The encoded protein is CASSWNSGTSPGELFF.

The genes are TRBV4-3 and TRBJ2-1; 8 bases fit TRBD2. Germline values: CDR1 LGHNA, CDR2 YSLEER. V lost 3 bases, J lost 1 base, and 2 bases stayed unmatched. CDR3 length: 15 residues. The CDR3 DNA follows: TGCGCCAGCAGCCACGGGACTAGTTCCTACAATGAGCAGTTCTTC. It yields the protein CASSHGTSSYNEQFF.

The chain recombines TRBV15 with TRBJ2-2, with TRBD2 identical over 16 bases. CDR1 and CDR2 (germline): LNHNV, YYDKDF (reference sequence). V lost 5 bases and J lost 5; bases outside the gene matches: 14. This CDR3 is built from 20 residues. As DNA, the CDR3 is TGTGCCACCAGCTCCCCTCCGGGACTAGCGGGAGGGCCTCGGACCGGGGAGCTGTTTTTT. Translation: CATSSPPGLAGGPRTGELFF.

This chain joins TRBV5-1 and TRBJ2-2; 9 bases fit TRBD2. The germline gives CDR1 SGHRS, CDR2 YFSETQ. With V trimmed by 2 bases and J by 3 bases, 2 bases remained unmatched. This CDR3 comprises 15 residues. The CDR3 DNA reads TGCGCCAGCAGCTTTGCGGGAGGGGACACCGGGGAGCTGTTTTTT. It is translated as CASSFAGGDTGELFF.

The chain has TRBV5-4 and TRBJ2-3, with 7 bases fitting TRBD1. CDR1 is SGHNT, CDR2 YYREEE, per germline (reference sequence). CDR3 length: 15 residues. The ends lost 7 bases at V and 6 bases at J; junction bases unmatched: 14. CDR3 nucleotide sequence: TGTGCCAGCTTTCGGGGACAGTTTGGTTCTGATACGCAGTATTTT. This encodes CASFRGQFGSDTQYF.

The J gene is TRBJ2-7, the V gene TRBV7-9, with 11 bases that match TRBD2. The junction had 9 bases not matched to a gene; V was cut back by 5 bases and J by 3 bases. Germline V gives CDR1 SEHNR, CDR2 FQNEAQ (reference sequence). The CDR3 runs to 16 residues. The chain's CDR3 is CASSPQGTSGHYEQYF. The CDR3 DNA is TGTGCCAGCAGCCCCCAAGGGACTAGCGGCCACTACGAGCAGTACTTC.

The chain is built from TRBV6-5 and TRBJ1-4; D not resolved. The CDR3 has 15 residues. V was shortened by 2 bases and J by 7 bases, with 14 bases between the two germline ends. Germline CDR1 reads MNHEY; CDR2 reads SVGAGI. CDR3 region: CASSYLGRKGEKLFF. Written as DNA, the CDR3 is TGTGCCAGCAGTTACCTTGGCCGGAAGGGTGAAAAACTGTTTTTT.

This chain links TRBV18 with TRBJ1-3; D is uncertain. Germline assignment: CDR1 KGHSH and CDR2 LQKENI. Deletions cut 3 bases from V and 4 bases from J, with 7 bases between. The CDR3 loop spans 13 amino acids. CDR3 DNA sequence: TGTGCCAGCTCACCGTCCCAAGGAAACACCATATATTTT. Translated: CASSPSQGNTIYF.

The J gene is TRBJ2-5, the V gene TRBV9; no clear D gene. The V and J ends lost 4 bases and 0 bases respectively, with 7 bases between them. Germline-derived CDR1 and CDR2 are SGDLS and YYNGEE. The CDR3 has 13 residues. The CDR3 protein is CASSSKNQETQYF. CDR3 DNA: TGTGCCAGCAGCTCAAAGAACCAAGAGACCCAGTACTTC.

The chain joins TRBV6-5 to TRBJ2-7, with D uncertain. Looked up from germline, CDR1 is MNHEY and CDR2 is SVGAGI. V was pared by 7 bases and J by 3 bases, with 19 bases between. CDR3 length equals 15 residues. CDR3 residues: CASMEMVGLNYEQYF. The CDR3 DNA sequence: TGTGCCAGCATGGAAATGGTCGGGCTTAACTACGAGCAGTACTTC.

J is TRBJ2-5 and V is TRBV5-1; the match to TRBD2 covers 8 bases. Looked up from germline, CDR1 is SGHRS and CDR2 is YFSETQ. V dropped 4 bases and J dropped 5; count of bases not matched to a gene: 7. CDR3 length: 14 amino acids. This chain's CDR3 is CASSPSGSQETQYF. CDR3 in DNA: TGCGCCAGCAGCCCGAGCGGGAGCCAGGAGACCCAGTACTTC.

This clone was detected only once. The CDR3 protein is CASSSGTSYNEQFF. The CDR3 DNA reads TGTGCCAGCAGTAGCGGCACCTCCTACAATGAGCAGTTCTTC. This rearrangement joins TRBV6-4 to TRBJ2-1; D might be TRBD2 (5 bases). The CDR3 is 14 residues long. Deletions cut 5 bases from V and 0 bases from J, with 8 bases between. The germline V gene has CDR1 MRHNA and CDR2 SNTAGT.

V and J are TRBV29-1 and TRBJ2-5, with unresolved D. V lost 1 base and J 9 bases, leaving 9 bases between the germline ends. CDR1 and CDR2 (germline): SQVTM, ANQGSEA. The CDR3 loop spans 11 amino acids. CDR3 coding DNA: TGCAGCGTTGAAGGGGGAAAGGCCCAGTACTTC. It codes for CSVEGGKAQYF.

The chain employs TRBV5-5 and TRBJ2-1, with 10 bases that match TRBD2. The CDR3 is 18 amino acids. Germline lookup yields CDR1 SGHKS and CDR2 YYEKEE (reference sequence). Losses at the gene ends were 0 bases for V and 4 bases for J; bases not matched to a gene: 10. Here the CDR3 DNA reads TGTGCCAGCAGCTTGGCTAGCGGGAGTGCTCATACTTACAATGAGCAGTTCTTC. Translated, it gives CASSLASGSAHTYNEQFF.

The rearrangement joins TRBV9 to TRBJ1-2; D might be TRBD1 (5 bases). Per germline, CDR1 SGDLS and CDR2 YYNGEE. Trimming took off 4 bases at V and 4 bases at J, with 20 bases between the two ends. This CDR3 has 16 residues. The DNA of the CDR3 is TGTGCCAGCAGCCTCCAAGGGGACTCTCGGCGCTATGGCTACACCTTC. It specifies CASSLQGDSRRYGYTF.